The 25 T cell receptor beta chains reported below all come from one sample, sequenced in a study of OX40 agonist ivuxolimab in advanced cancers. Data came from immunoSEQ multiplex PCR; TCRdb stores just in-frame clones and leaves some out. The top ten clones hold over 3% of a sample with 65,000 to 95,000 clones, around 85% of them seen once. The source material was CD4+ or CD8+ T cells sorted from blood, sampled in a trial of the OX40 agonist ivuxolimab. The receptors were sampled from an adult with an advanced solid tumor such as melanoma, head and neck, liver or kidney cancer.

The chain recombines TRBV9 with TRBJ1-4; the match to TRBD1 covers 7 bases. V lost 4 bases, J lost 8 bases, and 17 bases stayed unmatched. The germline V gene encodes CDR1 SGDLS and CDR2 YYNGEE. The CDR3 is 17 amino acids. CDR3 region: CASSPPEDRLGEEKLFF. Here the CDR3 DNA reads TGTGCCAGCAGCCCCCCCGAGGACAGGTTGGGGGAGGAAAAACTGTTTTTT. The whole variable domain, remainder taken from reference TRBV9 and TRBJ1-4, is DSGVTQTPKHLITATGQRVTLRCSPRSGDLSVYWYQQSLDQGLQFLIQYYNGEERAKGNILERFSAQQFPDLHSELNLSSLELGDSALYFCASSPPEDRLGEEKLFFGSGTQLSVL.

J is TRBJ2-5 and V is TRBV19; D is possibly TRBD1 (6 bases). The V gene's germline CDR1 is LNHDA and CDR2 SQIVND (reference sequence). The CDR3 covers 13 residues. Trimming removed 6 bases from V and 5 bases from J, with 13 bases in between. This CDR3 is CASRGAVRETQYF. CDR3 bases: TGTGCCAGTAGGGGGGCAGTCCGGGAGACCCAGTACTTC.

The rearrangement uses TRBV27 and TRBJ2-3; 12 bases line up with TRBD2. After removal of 6 bases from V and 1 base from J, the junction contained 2 bases not matched to a gene. CDR1 is MNHEY, CDR2 SMNVEV, per germline (reference sequence). The CDR3 covers 15 residues. In nucleotides, the CDR3 is TGTGCCAGCAGGCGACTAGCGGGGGGCACAGATACGCAGTATTTT. Amino acid sequence: CASRRLAGGTDTQYF.

The genes are TRBV28 and TRBJ2-5; D gene unclear. V lost 6 bases to trimming and J lost 5 bases, with 16 bases between them. Germline loops: CDR1 MDHEN, CDR2 SYDVKM. This CDR3 comprises 14 residues. The CDR3 sequence is CASSGPGRSETQYF. In nucleotides, the CDR3 is TGTGCCAGCAGCGGACCTGGACGGTCGGAGACCCAGTACTTC. Full variable domain (rest looked up from reference TRBV28 and TRBJ2-5): DVKVTQSSRYLVKRTGEKVFLECVQDMDHENMFWYRQDPGLGLRLIYFSYDVKMKEKGDIPEGYSVSREKKERFSLILESASTNQTSMYLCASSGPGRSETQYFGPGTRLLVL.

This clone was recorded once. The chain uses TRBV28 and TRBJ2-3; 9 bases agree with TRBD1. Germline CDR1 and CDR2: MDHEN and SYDVKM. V shed 5 bases and J 6 bases; nucleotides not matched to a gene: 12. CDR3 length equals 16 residues. As DNA, the CDR3 is TGTGCCAGCAGTGGACTCGGACAGGGGACATCGGATACGCAGTATTTT. Translation: CASSGLGQGTSDTQYF.

The gene calls are TRBV6-5 and TRBJ2-7; either TRBD1 or TRBD2 may fit D (6 bases each). Deletions cut 7 bases from V and 0 bases from J, with 13 bases between. Looked up from germline, CDR1 is MNHEY and CDR2 is SVGAGI. This CDR3 comprises 14 residues. CDR3 DNA: TGTGCCAGCACCCAACAGGGAGGCTCCTACGAGCAGTACTTC. It specifies CASTQQGGSYEQYF.

The rearrangement links TRBV10-3 to TRBJ2-7, with D unclear. The V gene lost 5 bases and the J gene lost 0 bases, with 5 bases spanning the gap. This CDR3 is built from 12 residues. CDR1 and CDR2 from the germline V gene are ENHRY and SYGVKD. As DNA, the CDR3 is TGTGCCATCAGTAGGATCTCCTACGAGCAGTACTTC. It translates to CAISRISYEQYF.

This chain connects TRBV27 to TRBJ2-2, with TRBD1 matching over 7 bases. The V segment lost 3 bases and the J segment 0 bases; nucleotides outside the gene matches: 10. This CDR3 region has 18 residues. Germline assignment: CDR1 MNHEY and CDR2 SMNVEV (reference sequence). The chain's CDR3 is CASSFDAGTASNTGELFF. CDR3 nucleotides: TGTGCCAGCAGTTTCGATGCCGGGACAGCCTCGAACACCGGGGAGCTGTTTTTT.

The J gene is TRBJ2-3, the V gene TRBV9, with 10 bases matching TRBD2. This CDR3 contains 17 residues. Unmatched junction bases numbered 10, after V lost 4 bases and J lost 2 bases. The V gene's germline CDR1 is SGDLS and CDR2 YYNGEE. CDR3 coding DNA: TGTGCCAGCAGCCTCACCTCCGGGACTAGCGTCACAGATACGCAGTATTTT. Its protein product is CASSLTSGTSVTDTQYF.

The V gene is TRBV21-1, the J gene TRBJ1-3. TRBV21-1 corresponds to a pseudogene. The CDR3 runs to 17 residues. The CDR3 sequence is CASSKASTGASGNTIYF. Here the CDR3 DNA reads TGTGCCAGCAGCAAAGCTTCGACCGGCGCGTCTGGAAACACCATATATTTT.

V and J are TRBV7-2 and TRBJ2-2; 8 nucleotides match TRBD2. After removal of 5 bases from V and 1 base from J, the junction contained 3 bases not matched to a gene. CDR3 length: 15 residues. Germline CDR1 is SGHTA and CDR2 is FQGNSA. The CDR3 reads CASSLSGMNTGELFF. The CDR3 DNA reads TGTGCCAGCAGCCTTAGCGGGATGAACACCGGGGAGCTGTTTTTT.

The rearrangement uses TRBV15 and TRBJ2-1, with D maybe TRBD2 (6 bases). V lost 1 base to trimming and J lost 4 bases, with 8 bases between them. Germline V lookup: CDR1 LNHNV, CDR2 YYDKDF (reference sequence). This CDR3 has 14 residues. The CDR3 nucleotides read TGTGCCACCAGCAGAGTCGGGAGATACAATGAGCAGTTCTTC. It translates to CATSRVGRYNEQFF.

The chain combines TRBV11-2 with TRBJ2-1, with D possibly matching TRBD1 (6 bases). The germline V gene has CDR1 SGHAT and CDR2 FQNNGV. There are 16 residues in the CDR3. Between the trimmed V and J ends, which lost 5 bases and 4 bases, there was a span of 18 bases. The CDR3 DNA reads as TGTGCCAGCAGCCCCTTACCGGGACAAAATTACAATGAGCAGTTCTTC. It encodes CASSPLPGQNYNEQFF.

The V and J genes are TRBV30 and TRBJ1-1, with 8 bases lining up with TRBD1. Germline values: CDR1 GTSNPN, CDR2 SVGIG (reference sequence). The CDR3 spans 14 residues. With V trimmed by 3 bases and J by 2 bases, 5 bases remained unmatched. The CDR3 reads CAWSPTGVNTEAFF. In DNA form, the CDR3 reads TGTGCCTGGAGCCCGACAGGGGTTAACACTGAAGCTTTCTTT.

This clone was seen a few times. This chain links TRBV4-2 with TRBJ2-6, with D uncertain. The CDR3 totals 17 residues. V lost 1 base and J 0 bases, leaving 10 bases between the germline ends. CDR1 LGHNA and CDR2 YNFKEQ come from the germline V gene. This CDR3 is CASSQGPPDSGANVLTF. DNA for the CDR3: TGTGCCAGCAGCCAAGGGCCCCCGGACTCTGGGGCCAACGTCCTGACTTTC.

The chain uses TRBV6-5 and TRBJ2-7, with D perhaps matching TRBD2 (6 bases). V lost 7 bases and J lost 5, with 21 bases in between. The CDR3 is 15 residues long. Germline lookup yields CDR1 MNHEY and CDR2 SVGAGI. The CDR3 is CASNNPGDPTNEQYF. CDR3 in DNA: TGTGCCAGCAACAACCCGGGGGACCCCACCAACGAGCAGTACTTC.

The chain links TRBV6-7 to TRBJ2-7, with D tentatively TRBD1 (5 bases). TRBV6-7 is recorded as an ORF, its role being uncertain. The CDR3 is made up of 12 amino acids. V lost 11 bases and J lost 3, with 14 bases in between. The CDR3 DNA is TGTGCCTACGACAGAAATCTCTACGAGCAGTACTTC. As protein: CAYDRNLYEQYF.

The rearrangement joins TRBV19 to TRBJ1-5; unclear D gene. Germline CDR1 LNHDA, CDR2 SQIVND (reference sequence). Trimming took 5 bases from V and 7 from J, leaving 15 bases between them. The CDR3 runs to 14 residues. The CDR3 reads CASSLTPAGQPQHF. CDR3 nucleotides: TGTGCCAGTAGTCTGACCCCGGCCGGACAGCCCCAGCATTTT.

The CDR3 DNA follows: TGCGCCAGCGGACAGGGGGATAATTCGTATGAGCAGTTCTTC. Translated: CASGQGDNSYEQFF. The chain carries TRBV10-1 and TRBJ2-1; 10 nucleotides line up with TRBD1. Per germline, CDR1 WNHNN and CDR2 SYGVQD (reference sequence). The length of the CDR3 is 14 residues. The ends lost 8 bases at V and 8 bases at J; junction bases unmatched: 9.

This clone was seen more than once but under ten times. This rearrangement joins TRBV19 to TRBJ2-7, with D possibly being TRBD2 (6 bases). Germline V CDR1 and CDR2: LNHDA, SQIVND (reference sequence). V lost 6 bases and J 2 bases, leaving 14 bases between the germline ends. CDR3 length: 14 residues. The CDR3 DNA reads TGTGCCAGTAGGGGAACTAGCAGCACCTACGAGCAGTACTTC. Protein: CASRGTSSTYEQYF.

V usage is TRBV28 and J usage is TRBJ1-1; perhaps TRBD1 as D (5 bases). Germline-derived CDR1 and CDR2 are MDHEN and SYDVKM. The CDR3 sequence is 16 residues long. Trimming cost V 1 base and J 0 bases, with 12 bases left between them. The chain's CDR3 is CASSLFDRFLNTEAFF. The CDR3 DNA is TGTGCCAGCAGTTTATTCGACAGATTCTTGAACACTGAAGCTTTCTTT.

This chain connects TRBV14 to TRBJ1-1; D is undetermined. The V gene's germline CDR1 is SGHDN and CDR2 FVKESK. The CDR3 runs to 12 residues. V dropped 5 bases and J dropped 1 base, with 5 bases sitting between them. DNA of the CDR3: TGTGCCAGCAGCAAATCGAACACTGAAGCTTTCTTT. Its protein is CASSKSNTEAFF.

The V gene is TRBV9, the J gene TRBJ2-7; D gene ambiguous. Deletions cut 5 bases from V and 6 bases from J, with 21 bases between. Per germline, CDR1 SGDLS and CDR2 YYNGEE. The CDR3 totals 15 residues. The CDR3 sequence is CASSPFGSRWSEQYF. CDR3 bases: TGTGCCAGCAGTCCTTTTGGGTCTCGGTGGAGCGAGCAGTACTTC. The full variable domain, with the rest looked up from reference TRBV9 and TRBJ2-7, is DSGVTQTPKHLITATGQRVTLRCSPRSGDLSVYWYQQSLDQGLQFLIQYYNGEERAKGNILERFSAQQFPDLHSELNLSSLELGDSALYFCASSPFGSRWSEQYFGPGTRLTVT.

The V and J genes are TRBV7-9 and TRBJ1-3; D gene ambiguous. Germline assignment: CDR1 SEHNR and CDR2 FQNEAQ (reference sequence). Trimming shortened V by 6 bases and J by 8 bases, and 17 bases separated the two germline ends. CDR3 length: 14 amino acids. CDR3 sequence: CASSTWNRRDTIYF. The CDR3 DNA reads TGTGCCAGCAGTACATGGAACCGAAGGGACACCATATATTTT.

The V gene is TRBV15, the J gene TRBJ2-3; the D gene could be TRBD1 or TRBD2 (7 bases each). The CDR3 is made up of 17 amino acids. The germline V and J ends were trimmed by 3 bases and 5 bases, with 21 bases remaining between them. Germline CDR1 LNHNV, CDR2 YYDKDF (reference sequence). DNA of the CDR3: TGTGCCACCAGCAGGCCATATAGAGGGGGCGGGGGAGATACGCAGTATTTT. Amino acid sequence: CATSRPYRGGGGDTQYF. The full variable domain, completed using reference TRBV15 and TRBJ2-3, is DAMVIQNPRYQVTQFGKPVTLSCSQTLNHNVMYWYQQKSSQAPKLLFHYYDKDFNNEADTPDNFQSRRPNTSFCFLDIRSPGLGDTAMYLCATSRPYRGGGGDTQYFGPGTRLTVL.